This is a list of T cell receptor beta chains from one sample in a study of cytomegalovirus exposure and HLA in healthy donors. Libraries were prepared by immunoSEQ multiplex PCR; TCRdb keeps only in-frame clonotypes and omits some of them. The profile shows about 95,000 clones, approximately 72% of them singletons. Input material: PBMCs. These receptor sequences come from a man in his late teens or twenties in good health and CMV-seropositive. CDR3s include the opening cysteine and the closing phenylalanine or tryptophan. D genes are given only for firm matches. Not all rows give a size; the values are once, few, many and, for expanded clones, a class.

D	size	J	V	DNA	CDR3
TRBD1	NA	TRBJ1-2	TRBV30	TGTGCCTGGAGCGGGGACAGGGGTTCTAACTATGGCTACACCTTC	CAWSGDRGSNYGYTF
NA	NA	TRBJ2-5	TRBV5-1	TGCGCCAGCAGCTTGTACGCAGGGGCCAAGGAGACCCAGTACTTC	CASSLYAGAKETQYF
TRBD2	NA	TRBJ2-1	TRBV5-1	TGCGCCAGCAGCGTAATAGCGGGGCCATACAATGAGCAGTTCTTC	CASSVIAGPYNEQFF
TRBD1	NA	TRBJ2-1	TRBV6-6	TGTGCCAGCAACTCACAGGGGGCGGATGAGCAGTTCTTC	CASNSQGADEQFF
TRBD2	NA	TRBJ2-3	TRBV4-1	TGCGCCAGCAGCCAAGTGGCGGGGGGCCTTCAAGCTACGCAGTATTTT	CASSQVAGGLQATQYF
NA	few	TRBJ1-4	TRBV10-3	TGTGCCATAGCAGGGCAGGTCGGGGAAAAACTGTTTTTT	CAIAGQVGEKLFF
NA	NA	TRBJ1-6	TRBV28	TGTGCCAGCAGTTTATCGGGAAATTCACCCCTCCACTTT	CASSLSGNSPLHF
TRBD1	NA	TRBJ2-7	TRBV29-1	TGCAGCGTCGCCGGGACAGGGATCGAGCAGTACTTC	CSVAGTGIEQYF
NA	NA	TRBJ2-3	TRBV5-1	TGCGCCAGCAGACTGGGCGGGGCGGGAGATACGCAGTATTTT	CASRLGGAGDTQYF
NA	NA	TRBJ2-7	TRBV10-3	TGTGCCATCAGTGAGTCAAACCTTAGCCCGTCGTACGAGCAGTACTTC	CAISESNLSPSYEQYF
NA	NA	TRBJ2-7	TRBV28	TGTGCCAGCAGTCCTATTTTCCGGGACACCCGACACGAGCAGTACTTC	CASSPIFRDTRHEQYF
TRBD2	NA	TRBJ2-7	TRBV2	TGTGCCAGCAGTCCACTAGCGGGGGGGCAGAACGAGCAGTACTTC	CASSPLAGGQNEQYF
TRBD1	few	TRBJ1-2	TRBV14	TGTGCCAGCAGCCACGAGGGACAGGGGTTCTATGGCTACACCTTC	CASSHEGQGFYGYTF